The rows below give T cell receptor beta chains drawn from one sample of a study of cytomegalovirus exposure and HLA in healthy donors. The assay was immunoSEQ multiplex PCR, and TCRdb's table has in-frame clones only and misses some. The table has 110,000 or so clones, around 72% seen once. Source material: PBMCs. The receptors derive from a man in his thirties or forties in good health and CMV-seronegative. Each CDR3 is given without its conserved first and last residue.

TRBV29-1	TRBJ2-1	SVGTSGNNEQF
TRBV7-9	TRBJ2-5	ASSPSGGALETQY
TRBV5-1	TRBJ1-5	ASSAGPGSNQPQH
TRBV7-9	TRBJ1-1	ASSRRENTEAF
TRBV7-8	TRBJ1-1	ASSLGESLTEAF
TRBV5-4	TRBJ2-1	ASSLTSGVNEQF
TRBV5-4	TRBJ2-7	ASTTFGVRDYEQY
TRBV4-2	TRBJ2-7	ASSPALGGSYEQY
TRBV12-5	TRBJ1-4	ASGSALDGGHEKLF
TRBV5-4	TRBJ1-1	ASSLGGWETEAF
TRBV7-3	TRBJ2-1	ASSPQVAGGPEQF
TRBV15	TRBJ2-2	ATSSPRGSTGELF
TRBV5-1	TRBJ1-1	ASSEPSLGQGIEAF
TRBV29-1	TRBJ2-5	SVEKGGQLLQETQY
TRBV10-3	TRBJ1-5	AISAGSPAEGNQPQH
TRBV2	TRBJ2-3	ASQLQRASTDTQY
TRBV30	TRBJ1-2	AWSMSNYGYT
TRBV9	TRBJ2-6	ASSIPRRPGISGANVLT
TRBV4-1	TRBJ2-5	ASSQSSGLVQETQY
TRBV6-6	TRBJ2-5	ASTLRGGETQY
TRBV7-2	TRBJ1-1	ASSLSGTTYSRREAF
TRBV9	TRBJ2-7	ASSPLQGGSGEQY
TRBV9	TRBJ2-6	ASSVAGQGWSGANVLT